This is a list of T cell receptor beta chains from one sample in a study of CD8 T cells in Susac syndrome. TCRdb used MiXCR to reprocess the immunoSEQ multiplex PCR reads, holding one entry per CDR3 protein. This sample has more than 100,000 distinct CDR3 sequences; just under 95% occur once, and the top ten carry more than 0.25%. Source material: CD8+ T cells from PBMCs. The source is a human donor with Susac syndrome. CDR3s include the opening cysteine and the closing phenylalanine or tryptophan. Each record gives: D gene, V gene, J gene, clone size, CDR3 protein, CDR3 DNA. The D gene is left open where the match is weak. Rows may omit the clone size; those that give it use once, few, many or a size class.

d_gene: -; v_gene: TRBV20-1; j_gene: TRBJ1-2; abundance: -; CDR3aa: CSASRGGGYTF; CDR3nt: TGCAGTGCTAGCCGAGGAGGAGGCTACACCTTC
d_gene: -; v_gene: TRBV18; j_gene: TRBJ2-3; abundance: -; CDR3aa: CASSPSSTPLDTQYF; CDR3nt: TGTGCCAGCTCACCGAGCTCGACCCCACTGGATACGCAGTATTTT
d_gene: TRBD2; v_gene: TRBV20-1; j_gene: TRBJ2-7; abundance: -; CDR3aa: CSASTSGGLYEQYF; CDR3nt: TGCAGTGCTTCCACTAGCGGGGGCCTCTACGAGCAGTACTTC
d_gene: -; v_gene: TRBV30; j_gene: TRBJ1-4; abundance: once; CDR3aa: CAWSVGANEKLFF; CDR3nt: TGTGCCTGGAGTGTAGGGGCGAATGAAAAACTGTTTTTT
d_gene: -; v_gene: TRBV6-2/TRBV6-3; j_gene: TRBJ1-1; abundance: few; CDR3aa: CASSRTENTEAFF; CDR3nt: TGTGCCAGCAGTCGGACAGAGAACACTGAAGCTTTCTTT
d_gene: -; v_gene: TRBV7-8; j_gene: TRBJ1-1; abundance: -; CDR3aa: CASSPLTEAFF; CDR3nt: TGTGCCAGCAGCCCTCTCACTGAAGCTTTCTTT
d_gene: -; v_gene: TRBV9; j_gene: TRBJ1-1; abundance: -; CDR3aa: CASSVGINTEAFF; CDR3nt: TGTGCCAGCAGCGTAGGGATCAACACTGAAGCTTTCTTT
d_gene: TRBD2; v_gene: TRBV11-2; j_gene: TRBJ2-5; abundance: -; CDR3aa: CASSPGERGHQETQYF; CDR3nt: TGTGCCAGCAGCCCAGGAGAGCGGGGACACCAAGAGACCCAGTACTTC
d_gene: TRBD2; v_gene: TRBV29-1; j_gene: TRBJ2-1; abundance: -; CDR3aa: CSVDGGGEIDEQFF; CDR3nt: TGCAGCGTTGATGGGGGGGGTGAGATCGATGAGCAGTTCTTC
d_gene: -; v_gene: TRBV7-9; j_gene: TRBJ2-6; abundance: -; CDR3aa: CASSLALANVLTF; CDR3nt: TGTGCCAGCAGCTTAGCCTTGGCCAACGTCCTGACTTTC
d_gene: -; v_gene: TRBV9; j_gene: TRBJ2-7; abundance: -; CDR3aa: CASSVRESPYEQYF; CDR3nt: TGTGCCAGCAGCGTCCGGGAGTCCCCCTACGAGCAGTACTTC
d_gene: -; v_gene: TRBV25-1; j_gene: TRBJ2-1; abundance: -; CDR3aa: CASSEPGRGNEQFF; CDR3nt: TGTGCCAGCAGTGAACCAGGACGGGGGAATGAGCAGTTCTTC
d_gene: -; v_gene: TRBV27; j_gene: TRBJ2-5; abundance: -; CDR3aa: CASSLRRPGVGETQYF; CDR3nt: TGTGCCAGCAGTTTACGGCGGCCGGGAGTGGGAGAGACCCAGTACTTC
d_gene: -; v_gene: TRBV5-1; j_gene: TRBJ1-1; abundance: -; CDR3aa: CASTWAPGSTEAFF; CDR3nt: TGCGCCAGTACCTGGGCCCCCGGAAGCACTGAAGCTTTCTTT
d_gene: TRBD1; v_gene: TRBV19; j_gene: TRBJ2-5; abundance: -; CDR3aa: CASSLTGGLETQYF; CDR3nt: TGTGCCAGTAGCCTGACAGGGGGCCTAGAGACCCAGTACTTC
d_gene: -; v_gene: TRBV20-1; j_gene: TRBJ2-1; abundance: -; CDR3aa: CSARWGRGRYNEQFF; CDR3nt: TGCAGTGCTAGGTGGGGAAGGGGACGTTACAATGAGCAGTTCTTC
d_gene: -; v_gene: TRBV7-8; j_gene: TRBJ2-7; abundance: -; CDR3aa: CASSANTRGYEQYF; CDR3nt: TGTGCCAGCAGCGCCAATACCCGGGGCTACGAGCAGTACTTC
d_gene: TRBD2; v_gene: TRBV4-2; j_gene: TRBJ2-4; abundance: -; CDR3aa: CASSRLASGGSWENIQYF; CDR3nt: TGTGCCAGCAGCCGACTTGCTAGCGGGGGTAGTTGGGAAAACATTCAGTACTTC
d_gene: TRBD2; v_gene: TRBV3-1; j_gene: TRBJ2-1; abundance: -; CDR3aa: CASSQDPRGIYNEQFF; CDR3nt: TGTGCCAGCAGCCAAGATCCGCGGGGGATATACAATGAGCAGTTCTTC
d_gene: -; v_gene: TRBV27; j_gene: TRBJ1-1; abundance: once; CDR3aa: CASNPQGTLNTEAFF; CDR3nt: TGTGCCAGCAACCCTCAGGGGACCCTGAACACTGAAGCTTTCTTT
d_gene: -; v_gene: TRBV5-6; j_gene: TRBJ2-3; abundance: -; CDR3aa: CASSYWGGTQYF; CDR3nt: TGTGCCAGCAGTTACTGGGGCGGTACGCAGTATTTT
d_gene: -; v_gene: TRBV9; j_gene: TRBJ1-2; abundance: once; CDR3aa: CASSVGTGYTF; CDR3nt: TGTGCCAGCAGCGTAGGTACTGGCTACACCTTC
d_gene: TRBD1; v_gene: TRBV4-3; j_gene: TRBJ1-2; abundance: -; CDR3aa: CASSQDPGQGSYGYTF; CDR3nt: TGCGCCAGCAGCCAAGATCCGGGACAGGGGTCCTATGGCTACACCTTC
d_gene: -; v_gene: TRBV2; j_gene: TRBJ2-7; abundance: -; CDR3aa: CASSERGVSYEQYF; CDR3nt: TGTGCCAGCAGTGAACGCGGGGTGTCCTACGAGCAGTACTTC
d_gene: -; v_gene: TRBV20-1; j_gene: TRBJ2-7; abundance: -; CDR3aa: CSASGSAYEQYF; CDR3nt: TGCAGTGCTAGTGGATCGGCCTACGAGCAGTACTTC
d_gene: TRBD2; v_gene: TRBV5-4; j_gene: TRBJ2-5; abundance: once; CDR3aa: CASSLLAGGGETQYF; CDR3nt: TGTGCCAGCAGCTTACTAGCGGGGGGCGGGGAGACCCAGTACTTC
d_gene: TRBD1; v_gene: TRBV5-4; j_gene: TRBJ2-1; abundance: few; CDR3aa: CASSLGAPGTAYNEQFF; CDR3nt: TGTGCCAGCAGCTTGGGGGCTCCCGGGACAGCATACAATGAGCAGTTCTTC
d_gene: TRBD1; v_gene: TRBV11-2; j_gene: TRBJ2-7; abundance: few; CDR3aa: CASSPLGQAYEQYF; CDR3nt: TGTGCCAGCAGCCCGCTAGGACAGGCCTACGAGCAGTACTTC
d_gene: -; v_gene: TRBV7-6; j_gene: TRBJ2-7; abundance: -; CDR3aa: CASSRPGGNEQYF; CDR3nt: TGTGCCAGCAGCCGGCCAGGGGGGAACGAGCAGTACTTC
d_gene: -; v_gene: TRBV27; j_gene: TRBJ1-1; abundance: -; CDR3aa: CASSLTDSNTEAFF; CDR3nt: TGTGCCAGCAGTTTAACAGACTCGAACACTGAAGCTTTCTTT
d_gene: -; v_gene: TRBV24-1; j_gene: TRBJ1-1; abundance: once; CDR3aa: CATSDHGQTEAFF; CDR3nt: TGTGCCACCAGTGACCACGGACAGACTGAAGCTTTCTTT
d_gene: TRBD1; v_gene: TRBV20-1; j_gene: TRBJ1-6; abundance: -; CDR3aa: CSATRQGVSYNSPLHF; CDR3nt: TGCAGTGCTACAAGACAGGGGGTTTCCTATAATTCACCCCTCCACTTT
d_gene: -; v_gene: TRBV29-1; j_gene: TRBJ2-1; abundance: -; CDR3aa: CSVFVDEQFF; CDR3nt: TGCAGCGTCTTTGTGGACGAGCAGTTCTTC
d_gene: -; v_gene: TRBV20-1; j_gene: TRBJ2-7; abundance: -; CDR3aa: CSARGRLPGGRVYEQYF; CDR3nt: TGCAGTGCTAGAGGACGACTCCCCGGTGGCAGGGTCTACGAGCAGTACTTC
d_gene: -; v_gene: TRBV12-5; j_gene: TRBJ2-1; abundance: -; CDR3aa: CASANSGTRPRVWEQFF; CDR3nt: TGTGCTAGTGCCAATTCCGGGACCAGGCCCCGAGTGTGGGAGCAGTTCTTC
d_gene: TRBD1; v_gene: TRBV7-9; j_gene: TRBJ2-1; abundance: -; CDR3aa: CASSLWRGQGSNNEQFF; CDR3nt: TGTGCCAGCAGCTTATGGCGCGGACAGGGTTCAAACAATGAGCAGTTCTTC
d_gene: -; v_gene: TRBV7-9; j_gene: TRBJ1-2; abundance: -; CDR3aa: CAEVGYTF; CDR3nt: TGTGCCGAGGTTGGCTACACCTTC
d_gene: TRBD2; v_gene: TRBV6-1; j_gene: TRBJ2-3; abundance: -; CDR3aa: CASSEPYGGANTQYF; CDR3nt: TGTGCCAGCAGTGAACCGTACGGGGGGGCAAATACGCAGTATTTT
d_gene: TRBD2; v_gene: TRBV6-5; j_gene: TRBJ2-1; abundance: -; CDR3aa: CASSYGGGLEQFF; CDR3nt: TGTGCCAGCAGTTACGGCGGGGGGCTTGAGCAGTTCTTC
d_gene: -; v_gene: TRBV15; j_gene: TRBJ1-2; abundance: -; CDR3aa: CATSRDRGLGYGYTF; CDR3nt: TGTGCCACCAGCAGAGATCGGGGGTTAGGCTATGGCTACACCTTC
d_gene: TRBD2; v_gene: TRBV2; j_gene: TRBJ2-1; abundance: -; CDR3aa: CASSEGLAGSPYNEQFF; CDR3nt: TGTGCCAGCAGTGAGGGACTAGCGGGGTCCCCCTACAATGAGCAGTTCTTC
d_gene: -; v_gene: TRBV9; j_gene: TRBJ2-3; abundance: -; CDR3aa: CASTGEGGFTDTQYF; CDR3nt: TGTGCCAGCACCGGGGAGGGGGGGTTCACAGATACGCAGTATTTT
d_gene: -; v_gene: TRBV5-1; j_gene: TRBJ2-3; abundance: -; CDR3aa: CASSFTSSGTDTQYF; CDR3nt: TGCGCCAGCAGCTTTACTAGCTCCGGGACAGATACGCAGTATTTT
d_gene: -; v_gene: TRBV7-9; j_gene: TRBJ2-3; abundance: -; CDR3aa: CASSRTETDTQYF; CDR3nt: TGTGCCAGCAGCCGGACAGAGACAGATACGCAGTATTTT
d_gene: -; v_gene: TRBV9; j_gene: TRBJ2-3; abundance: few; CDR3aa: CASSVDGTQYF; CDR3nt: TGTGCCAGCAGCGTAGATGGTACGCAGTATTTT
d_gene: -; v_gene: TRBV27; j_gene: TRBJ2-2; abundance: -; CDR3aa: CASSPINTGELFF; CDR3nt: TGTGCCAGCAGTCCTATAAACACCGGGGAGCTGTTTTTT
d_gene: TRBD1; v_gene: TRBV7-2; j_gene: TRBJ1-2; abundance: -; CDR3aa: CASTRTGGYGYTF; CDR3nt: TGTGCCAGCACCCGGACAGGGGGCTATGGCTACACCTTC
d_gene: -; v_gene: TRBV30; j_gene: TRBJ2-7; abundance: -; CDR3aa: CAWSVLEEQYF; CDR3nt: TGTGCCTGGAGTGTACTTGAGGAGCAGTACTTC
d_gene: -; v_gene: TRBV7-6; j_gene: TRBJ2-5; abundance: once; CDR3aa: CASSPLAPRQETQYF; CDR3nt: TGTGCCAGCAGCCCCCTCGCCCCGCGCCAAGAGACCCAGTACTTC
d_gene: -; v_gene: TRBV2; j_gene: TRBJ2-7; abundance: -; CDR3aa: CASSDSNYEQYF; CDR3nt: TGTGCCAGCAGTGACAGTAACTACGAGCAGTACTTC
d_gene: -; v_gene: TRBV12-3/TRBV12-4; j_gene: TRBJ1-1; abundance: -; CDR3aa: CASSFERLYGFF; CDR3nt: TGTGCCAGCAGTTTTGAAAGGTTGTACGGTTTCTTT
d_gene: -; v_gene: TRBV5-6; j_gene: TRBJ2-3; abundance: -; CDR3aa: CASSWSSADTQYF; CDR3nt: TGTGCCAGCAGCTGGTCTAGCGCAGATACGCAGTATTTT
d_gene: -; v_gene: TRBV6-5; j_gene: TRBJ1-1; abundance: -; CDR3aa: CASSNSLVGNEAFF; CDR3nt: TGTGCCAGCAGTAACTCCCTCGTTGGGAATGAAGCTTTCTTT
d_gene: -; v_gene: TRBV13; j_gene: TRBJ2-1; abundance: -; CDR3aa: CASSLALRDRPSYNEQFF; CDR3nt: TGTGCCAGCAGCTTAGCACTCCGGGACCGACCCTCCTACAATGAGCAGTTCTTC
d_gene: -; v_gene: TRBV27; j_gene: TRBJ2-1; abundance: -; CDR3aa: CASSWRGGHNEQFF; CDR3nt: TGTGCCAGCAGTTGGCGAGGGGGACACAATGAGCAGTTCTTC